The sequence of this T cell receptor (beta chain) was determined in a study of T cells in Graves' hyperthyroidism and ophthalmopathy. The CDR3 has 15 residues. Trimming removed 0 bases from V and 10 bases from J; junction bases left unmatched: 8. Germline-derived CDR1 and CDR2 are MNHEY and SVGAGI. Using RNA transcripts as the source, TCR beta CDR3 regions were amplified. TCR CDR3 regions were first amplified by RT-PCR with HTBI primers. TCRdb reprocessed the multiplex PCR reads with MiXCR, giving one entry per CDR3 protein. The sample contains about 600,000 distinct CDR3 sequences, approximately 15% of which appear only once.

The rearrangement links TRBV6-5 to TRBJ1-4; 7 bases map to TRBD1. Sequences were obtained from blood. The sequence was obtained from a woman aged 40 to 49 with Graves' ophthalmopathy. The CDR3 region is CASSYSREGAGKLFF. CDR3 bases: TGTGCCAGCAGTTACTCGAGAGAGGGGGCGGGAAAACTGTTTTTT.